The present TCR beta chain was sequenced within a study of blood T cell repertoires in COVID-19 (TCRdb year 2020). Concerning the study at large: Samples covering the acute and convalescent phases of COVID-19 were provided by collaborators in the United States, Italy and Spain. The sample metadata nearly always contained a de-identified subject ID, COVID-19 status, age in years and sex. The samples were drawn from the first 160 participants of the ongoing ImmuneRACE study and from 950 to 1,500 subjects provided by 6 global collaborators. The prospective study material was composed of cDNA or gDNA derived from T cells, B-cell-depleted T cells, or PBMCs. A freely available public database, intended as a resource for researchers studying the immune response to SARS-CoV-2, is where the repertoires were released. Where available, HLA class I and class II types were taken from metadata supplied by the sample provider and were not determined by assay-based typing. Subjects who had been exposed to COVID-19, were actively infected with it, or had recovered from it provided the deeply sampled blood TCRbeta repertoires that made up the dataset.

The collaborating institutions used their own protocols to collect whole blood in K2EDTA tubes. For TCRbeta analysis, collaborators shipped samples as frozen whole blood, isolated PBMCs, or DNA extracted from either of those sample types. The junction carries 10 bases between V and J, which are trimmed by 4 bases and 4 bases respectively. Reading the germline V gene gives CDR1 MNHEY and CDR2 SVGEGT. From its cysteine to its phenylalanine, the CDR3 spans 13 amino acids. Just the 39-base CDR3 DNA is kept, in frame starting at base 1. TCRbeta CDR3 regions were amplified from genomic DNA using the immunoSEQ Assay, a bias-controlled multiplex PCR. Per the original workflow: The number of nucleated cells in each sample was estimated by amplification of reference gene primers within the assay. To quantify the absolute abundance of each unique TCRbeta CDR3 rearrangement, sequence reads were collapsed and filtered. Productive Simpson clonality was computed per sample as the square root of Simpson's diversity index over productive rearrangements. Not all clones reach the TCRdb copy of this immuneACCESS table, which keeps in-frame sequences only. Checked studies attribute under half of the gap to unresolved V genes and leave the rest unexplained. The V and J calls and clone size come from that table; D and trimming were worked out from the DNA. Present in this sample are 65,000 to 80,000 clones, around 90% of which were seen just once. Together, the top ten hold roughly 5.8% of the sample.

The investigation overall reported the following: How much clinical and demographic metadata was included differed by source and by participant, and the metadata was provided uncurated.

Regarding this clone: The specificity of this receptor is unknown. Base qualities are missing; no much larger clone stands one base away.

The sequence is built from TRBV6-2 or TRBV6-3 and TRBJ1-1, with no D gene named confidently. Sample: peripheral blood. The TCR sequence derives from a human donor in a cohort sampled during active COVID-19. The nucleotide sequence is TGTGCCAGCAGTTCAGACTTTAGCACTGAAGCTTTCTTT. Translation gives CASSSDFSTEAFF.